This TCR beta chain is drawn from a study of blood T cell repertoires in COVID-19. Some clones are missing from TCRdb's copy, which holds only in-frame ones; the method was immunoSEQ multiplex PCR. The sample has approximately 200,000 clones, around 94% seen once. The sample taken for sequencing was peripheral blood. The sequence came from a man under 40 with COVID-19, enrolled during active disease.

CDR3 in amino acids: CASSESRGDNNEQFF. The CDR3, as DNA: TGCGCCAGCAGTGAGTCACGGGGGGATAACAATGAGCAGTTCTTC. The chain recombines TRBV10-1 with TRBJ2-1; 7 nucleotides align to TRBD2. Per germline, CDR1 WNHNN and CDR2 SYGVQD (reference sequence). The V gene end was trimmed by 0 bases and the J gene end by 5 bases; junction bases not matched to a gene: 4. The length of the CDR3 is 15 residues.